This T cell receptor (beta chain) was sequenced during a study of blood T cell repertoires in COVID-19. Study background: Sites in the United States, Italy and Spain provided acute and convalescent COVID-19 samples. T cells, B-cell-depleted T cells, or PBMCs supplied cDNA or gDNA.

Cohorts were determined from participant-reported clinical history. With 0 bases clipped from V and 7 bases from J, the junction kept 18 bases outside the gene matches. CDR1 and CDR2 (germline): SGDLS, YYNGEE. The CDR3 is 19 residues long. Original processing methods: It was from reference gene primer amplification that nucleated cell counts were estimated. TCRdb's copy holds only in-frame clones and misses some; the assay was immunoSEQ multiplex PCR. D and trimming come from the DNA, and the V and J calls and clone size come from that table. The sample holds over 200,000 clones; 87% are singletons and the top ten take approximately 10%.

This receptor was taken from a man younger than 35 with acute COVID-19. Source material: PBMCs or T cells enriched from blood (not recorded which). The chain couples TRBV9 to TRBJ2-1; 8 bases are a match to TRBD1. In DNA, the CDR3 is TGTGCCAGCAGCGTAGCACCCAGTCCGGAGGACAGGGCCGGGAATGAGCAGTTCTTC. Encoded protein: CASSVAPSPEDRAGNEQFF.